Presented here are 21 T cell receptor beta chains from one specimen sequenced in a study of T cell repertoires in cytomegalovirus infection. Antigen specificity for these receptors is unknown. TCRdb redid the calling of the reads with MiXCR, one entry per CDR3 protein. Altogether around 570,000 distinct CDR3 sequences are present, around two fifths being singletons, with the ten largest covering 40% to 60%. Sequenced material: cultured PBMCs, taken from culture after CMV antigen stimulation. The receptors originated from a human donor in good health (CMV status not recorded). Some clones in this sample may be carry-over from other donors' samples.

The DNA of the CDR3 is TGTGCCAGCAGCCGGAGCCGGACGGACAGGATGGACTACACCTTC. The encoded protein is CASSRSRTDRMDYTF. The V gene is TRBV7-2, the J gene TRBJ1-2; 7 nucleotides match TRBD1. This CDR3 spans 15 amino acids. Per the germline V gene, CDR1 is SGHTA and CDR2 is FQGNSA. With V trimmed by 5 bases and J by 10 bases, 16 bases remained unmatched.

The sample holds a few counts of this clonotype. The chain has TRBV7-8 and TRBJ1-2, with unresolved D. The CDR3 is 15 residues long. In germline, CDR1 is SGHVS, CDR2 FQNEAQ. V was cut by 0 bases and J by 3 bases, with 11 bases left in between. The CDR3 loop reads CASSLAGNIYYGYTF. In nucleotides, the CDR3 is TGTGCCAGCAGCTTAGCAGGGAATATTTACTATGGCTACACCTTC.

The table lists this clonotype with a few counts. The chain is built from TRBV19 and TRBJ2-1; 12 bases fit TRBD2. The germline V gene encodes CDR1 LNHDA and CDR2 SQIVND (reference sequence). CDR3 size: 14 residues. Germline trimming cut 3 bases from V and 10 bases from J; bases unmatched to any gene: 4. The CDR3 loop reads CASSISGTSGEQFF. The CDR3 region has the DNA TGTGCCAGTAGTATCTCCGGGACTAGCGGGGAGCAGTTCTTC.

The gene calls are TRBV12-3 or TRBV12-4 and TRBJ2-1; D might be TRBD1 (5 bases). Trimming took off 6 bases at V and 12 bases at J, with 15 bases between the two ends. CDR3 size: 12 residues. CDR3 sequence: CASRDPRTTQFF. The CDR3 bases are TGTGCCAGCAGGGACCCTAGGACAACGCAGTTCTTC.

V and J are TRBV11-3 and TRBJ2-2; maybe TRBD2 (5 bases). Trimming took 2 bases from V and 7 from J, leaving 8 bases between them. Germline V gives CDR1 SGHNT, CDR2 YENEEA. The length of the CDR3 is 13 residues. The CDR3 DNA is TGTGCCAGCAGCTTATACGGAGGCGGGGAGCTGTTTTTT. Its translation is CASSLYGGGELFF.

The gene calls are TRBV6-1 and TRBJ2-5, with D unresolved. The CDR3 has 15 residues. Germline V gene data show CDR1 as MNHNS and CDR2 as SASEGT. The ends were cut back, 6 bases at V and 5 bases at J, with 19 bases in the middle. The CDR3 nucleotides read TGTGCCAGCAGCCCGGGCCCCTTGGCGAGTGAGACCCAGTACTTC. Translated: CASSPGPLASETQYF.

In its sample, this clonotype was seen a few times. The chain is built from TRBV19 and TRBJ1-6; 7 bases fit TRBD1. The CDR3 is 13 residues long. V dropped 7 bases and J dropped 5; count of bases not matched to a gene: 2. Per the germline V gene, CDR1 is LNHDA and CDR2 is SQIVND (reference sequence). The CDR3 region has the DNA TGTGCCAGTAACGACAGGGATAATTCACCCCTCCACTTT. Encoded protein: CASNDRDNSPLHF.

J is TRBJ2-2 and V is TRBV6-2 or TRBV6-3; 8 bases align to TRBD1. Germline values: CDR1 MNHEY, CDR2 SVGEGT. CDR3 length equals 14 residues. V was clipped by 6 bases and J by 4 bases; unmatched bases: 4. In nucleotides, the CDR3 is TGTGCCAGCAGACAGGGGGAAGGCACCGGGGAGCTGTTTTTT. Residues: CASRQGEGTGELFF.

About this clonotype: This sequence may be a read error, since a much larger clone differs from it by one base. V is TRBV12-3 or TRBV12-4 and J is TRBJ2-4; no clear D. This CDR3 has 14 amino acids. The CDR3 is CSSSLSVAKNIQYF. CDR3 coding DNA: TGTTCCAGCAGTTTATCCGTAGCCAAAAACATTCAGTACTTC.

The chain couples TRBV19 to TRBJ2-7; 10 bases match TRBD2. There are 15 residues in the CDR3. The germline V gene encodes CDR1 LNHDA and CDR2 SQIVND (reference sequence). After removal of 6 bases from V and 2 bases from J, the junction contained 7 bases not matched to a gene. In DNA, the CDR3 is TGTGCCAGTAGGAGAAGCGGGAGGGGGACCTACGAGCAGTACTTC. It yields the protein CASRRSGRGTYEQYF.

The chain joins TRBV23-1 to TRBJ2-4; 7 bases line up with TRBD1. TRBV23-1 qualifies as an ORF whose function is uncertain. This CDR3 region has 19 residues. The junction had 17 bases not matched to a gene; V was cut back by 6 bases and J by 0 bases. In DNA, the CDR3 is TGCGCCAGCAGCCCGAGGGGACAGAGACGTTCTTTAGCCAAAAACATTCAGTACTTC. Translated: CASSPRGQRRSLAKNIQYF.

The CDR3 region has the DNA TGTGCCAGCAGCTTAGCTTCGACAGCTGAGCAGTTCTTC. Translation: CASSLASTAEQFF. J is TRBJ2-1 and V is TRBV11-3; weak D call: TRBD1 (5 bases). Per the germline V gene, CDR1 is SGHNT and CDR2 is YENEEA. V was trimmed by 1 base and J by 9 bases, leaving 10 bases between them. This CDR3 has 13 residues.

This clonotype was counted a few times. The chain has TRBV11-2 and TRBJ2-4, with TRBD2 matching over 7 bases. The CDR3 consists of 16 residues. Trimming cost V 5 bases and J 2 bases; bases outside gene matches: 9. Germline assignment: CDR1 SGHAT and CDR2 FQNNGV. Written as DNA, the CDR3 is TGTGCCAGCAGCCTTAGCGGCGGGGGAACCAAAAACATTCAGTACTTC. Its protein product is CASSLSGGGTKNIQYF.

The rearrangement joins TRBV5-6 to TRBJ1-4, with D maybe TRBD1 (5 bases). The CDR3 contains 19 residues. Germline CDR1 reads SGHDT; CDR2 reads YYEEEE. V gave up 2 bases and J gave up 0 bases, with 20 bases separating them. The CDR3 loop is CASSLLRDPNLATNEKLFF. The CDR3 DNA reads TGTGCCAGCAGCTTACTCCGGGACCCTAACCTAGCAACTAATGAAAAACTGTTTTTT.

CDR3 amino acids: CASPGYPIDTQYF. DNA of the CDR3: TGTGCCAGCCCGGGGTACCCTATCGATACGCAGTATTTT. The V gene is TRBV25-1, the J gene TRBJ2-3; D may be TRBD2 (5 bases). In germline, CDR1 is MGHDK, CDR2 SYGVNS. V dropped 8 bases and J dropped 6 bases, with 15 bases sitting between them. The CDR3 has 13 residues.

This clonotype occurred a few times. This chain uses TRBV7-2 with TRBJ2-7; D possibly matches TRBD1 or TRBD2 (5 bases each). Germline V gene sequence: CDR1 SGHTA, CDR2 FQGNSA. The CDR3 loop spans 13 amino acids. The V and J ends lost 5 bases and 3 bases respectively, with 11 bases between them. The CDR3 DNA sequence: TGTGCCAGCAGCCCAGTGGGGGACTACGAGCAGTACTTC. This sequence encodes CASSPVGDYEQYF.

This chain uses TRBV7-2 with TRBJ2-7, with 10 bases identical to TRBD2. Germline trimming cut 1 base from V and 3 bases from J; bases unmatched to any gene: 6. In germline, CDR1 is SGHTA, CDR2 FQGNSA. The CDR3 runs 16 residues. Here the CDR3 reads CASSLVGSSGGYEQYF. CDR3 bases: TGTGCCAGCAGCTTAGTTGGGTCTAGCGGGGGCTACGAGCAGTACTTC.

This clonotype occurred a few times. The CDR3 loop reads CASNGQGAAYGYTF. The CDR3 DNA reads TGTGCCAGCAACGGACAGGGGGCGGCCTATGGCTACACCTTC. This chain connects TRBV7-2 to TRBJ1-2; 11 positions agree with TRBD1. V gave up 7 bases and J gave up 4 bases; unmatched junction bases: 5. CDR1 and CDR2 (germline): SGHTA, FQGNSA. The CDR3 is 14 amino acids.

The chain couples TRBV20-1 to TRBJ2-5; possibly TRBD1 for D (5 bases). Germline assignment: CDR1 DFQATT and CDR2 SNEGSKA (reference sequence). V was trimmed by 3 bases and J by 2 bases, leaving 10 bases between them. The CDR3 length is 13 residues. The CDR3 nucleotides read TGCAGTGCTAGTTTTACAGGTCAAGAGACCCAGTACTTC. It specifies CSASFTGQETQYF.

This clonotype was seen at least ten times. The chain is built from TRBV10-3 and TRBJ2-6; D gene unclear. CDR1 ENHRY and CDR2 SYGVKD come from the germline V gene. The CDR3 length is 14 residues. The V gene lost 5 bases and the J gene lost 2 bases, with 7 bases spanning the gap. This CDR3 is CAISSRPGANVLTF. CDR3 nucleotide sequence: TGTGCCATCAGTTCTCGCCCTGGGGCCAACGTCCTGACTTTC.

The chain is built from TRBV11-2 and TRBJ2-2; either TRBD1 or TRBD2 may supply D (5 bases each). The CDR3 spans 13 residues. In germline, CDR1 is SGHAT, CDR2 FQNNGV. V was trimmed by 5 bases and J by 10 bases, leaving 14 bases between them. This CDR3 reads CASSRPGRSELFF. In nucleotides, the CDR3 is TGTGCCAGCAGCCGTCCGGGGCGCTCGGAGCTGTTTTTT.